The T cell receptor beta chain under discussion was sequenced for a study of T cell responses to AZD1222 COVID-19 vaccine. About the study: Second doses at about 4 or about 12 weeks were pooled. Study-wide points: Mapped onto spike, vaccine-associated CD4 TCRs spanned it and were dominant at 160-218 and 743-854. It was only after the peak T cell response that any repertoires were sampled. Most donors were white British and more were female, and clonal diversity was possibly underestimated.

TCRdb keeps only in-frame clones here, not all; method: immunoSEQ multiplex PCR. The table includes tens of thousands of clones, over 75% detected once. About this clone: Its antigen is undetermined.

The CDR3 extends over 14 amino acids. J lost 6 bases, V lost 5 bases, and 8 bases had no gene match. Germline CDR1 MNHEY, CDR2 SVGAGI. The V gene is TRBV6-5, the J gene TRBJ2-3, with 7 bases fitting TRBD2. The sequence derives from an adult in good health. The sequencing here drew on peripheral blood, taken on day 0 of AZD1222 vaccination. The CDR3 nucleotides read TGTGCCAGCAGTCGGACTAGTTTTTCCGATACGCAGTATTTT. Translated, it gives CASSRTSFSDTQYF.